Described below is a single TCR beta chain sequence and its context. What it binds is not known. Between the trimmed V and J ends, which lost 5 bases and 7 bases, there was a span of 12 bases. Germline V CDR1 and CDR2: SGHAT, FQNNGV. CDR3 length: 13 amino acids. The data were obtained in a study of cytomegalovirus exposure and HLA in healthy donors. Study-wide results and caveats: Three of the chains that were CMV-associated were confirmed in vitro to be specific for CMV antigens.

Method: immunoSEQ multiplex PCR; TCRdb's copy keeps in-frame clones and lacks some. The sample shows fewer than 300,000 clones, approximately 90% of them seen only once. Sequencing was performed on PBMCs. The receptor was isolated from a woman between 18 and 29 years old in good health and CMV-seronegative. This chain uses TRBV11-2 with TRBJ1-5, with D perhaps matching TRBD1 (6 bases). CDR3 coding DNA: TGTGCCAGCAGCCCGGGACACAGACAGCCCCAGCATTTT. Amino acid sequence: CASSPGHRQPQHF.